The 10 T cell receptor beta chains listed next were all sequenced from one sample in a study of T-cell reconstitution after alpha-beta-depleted transplantation in children listed by TCRdb under 2016. Receptor libraries were prepared by PCR. Sequenced using an Illumina HiSeq 2500. Molecular barcoding was employed in the preparation of TCR libraries, with unique molecular identifiers being used to normalize TCRbeta repertoire quantification. TCRdb handled the public reads itself, with Q25 trimming in fastp and clone calling in MiXCR, and kept productive beta chains. CDR3 protein sequences are deduplicated, and each keeps its most common genes and DNA. Present in this sample are roughly 190,000 distinct CDR3 sequences, less than 15% of which were seen just once. The top ten constitute about 13% of the sample. Sample: PBMCs from the stem cell graft donor, taken from the stem cell graft. Receptors originate from a human donor who donated a stem cell graft to a child with acute lymphoblastic leukemia.

This chain uses TRBV20-1 with TRBJ2-5, with 8 bases that match TRBD2. V shed 1 base and J 1 base; nucleotides not matched to a gene: 2. The CDR3 runs to 14 residues. Germline values: CDR1 DFQATT, CDR2 SNEGSKA (reference sequence). This CDR3 is CSARGGGFQETQYF. CDR3 nucleotides: TGCAGTGCTAGAGGCGGGGGGTTCCAAGAGACCCAGTACTTC.

This clonotype has at least ten counts. The genes are TRBV29-1 and TRBJ2-1; maybe TRBD1 (5 bases). The CDR3 consists of 12 residues. The germline V gene encodes CDR1 SQVTM and CDR2 ANQGSEA. Trimming pared 8 bases from V and 8 bases from J, leaving 16 bases between. The CDR3 bases are TGCAGCCTCGTTAGGGGCCCCTATGAGCAGTTCTTC. It is translated as CSLVRGPYEQFF.

Written as DNA, the CDR3 is TGCAGTGCTAGAGATTCGGGGCATCAGCCCCAGCATTTT. Protein product: CSARDSGHQPQHF. The V gene is TRBV20-1, the J gene TRBJ1-5; tentatively, D is TRBD1 (5 bases). CDR1 DFQATT and CDR2 SNEGSKA come from the germline V gene (reference sequence). The CDR3 runs to 13 residues. The V gene lost 0 bases and the J gene lost 5 bases, with 8 bases spanning the gap.

This clonotype was counted ten times or more. V is TRBV5-1 and J is TRBJ2-3, with no clear D. The CDR3 consists of 17 residues. CDR1 and CDR2 (germline): SGHRS, YFSETQ. Trimming removed 0 bases from V and 1 base from J, with 15 bases in between. The chain's CDR3 is CASSLANVALGTDTQYF. As DNA, the CDR3 is TGCGCCAGCAGCTTGGCCAACGTTGCGCTGGGCACAGATACGCAGTATTTT.

Many counts were recorded for this clonotype. The V and J genes are TRBV27 and TRBJ2-1; the D gene is possibly TRBD1 (5 bases). Trimming took off 6 bases at V and 7 bases at J, with 25 bases between the two ends. Germline V lookup: CDR1 MNHEY, CDR2 SMNVEV (reference sequence). This CDR3 has 17 amino acids. CDR3 DNA sequence: TGTGCCAGCAGGTCGAAGGGCAGGGCTTCGGGTACGAATGAGCAGTTCTTC. Protein: CASRSKGRASGTNEQFF.

Concerning this clonotype itself: Just one base apart from a much larger clone, this may be a read error. The V and J genes are TRBV2 and TRBJ2-1; 7 bases agree with TRBD2. Germline V gives CDR1 SNHLY, CDR2 FYNNEI. The V segment lost 10 bases and the J segment 0 bases; nucleotides outside the gene matches: 15. The CDR3 length is 17 residues. CDR3 sequence reads: CATRLYILAASYNEQFF. CDR3 bases: TGTGCCACCAGGCTTTACATCCTAGCGGCCTCCTACAATGAGCAGTTCTTC.

This clonotype appeared many times. The chain joins TRBV18 to TRBJ2-7; no clear D gene. Germline loops: CDR1 KGHSH, CDR2 LQKENI. The CDR3 runs 13 residues. V lost 2 bases to trimming and J lost 0 bases, with 5 bases between them. CDR3 coding DNA: TGTGCCAGCTCACCAGCCAGCTCCTACGAGCAGTACTTC. Protein: CASSPASSYEQYF. Using reference TRBV18 and TRBJ2-7 for the parts outside the CDR3, the full variable domain is NAGVMQNPRHLVRRRGQEARLRCSPMKGHSHVYWYRQLPEEGLKFMVYLQKENIIDESGMPKERFSAEFPKEGPSILRIQQVVRGDSAAYFCASSPASSYEQYFGPGTRLTVT.

The sample holds a few counts of this clonotype. The rearrangement uses TRBV5-1 and TRBJ2-7; 11 bases agree with TRBD2. CDR3 size: 15 residues. The V and J ends lost 4 bases and 2 bases, in that order; junction bases with no gene match: 5. The V gene's germline CDR1 is SGHRS and CDR2 YFSETQ. The CDR3 reads CASSIGTSGTYEQYF. DNA of the CDR3: TGCGCCAGCAGCATTGGGACTAGCGGAACCTACGAGCAGTACTTC.

This clonotype appeared many times. The J gene is TRBJ1-1, the V gene TRBV12-3 or TRBV12-4; D gene ambiguous. Trimming took off 5 bases at V and 1 base at J, with 8 bases between the two ends. This CDR3 is built from 13 residues. CDR3: CASSRAGNTEAFF. CDR3 bases: TGTGCCAGCAGTCGTGCAGGGAACACTGAAGCTTTCTTT.

This clonotype was seen ten or more times. The gene calls are TRBV10-3 and TRBJ2-5; D gene ambiguous. This CDR3 has 14 amino acids. Germline-derived CDR1 and CDR2 are ENHRY and SYGVKD. V gave up 5 bases and J gave up 5 bases, with 15 bases separating them. The CDR3 loop is CAISRSVGAETQYF. In DNA, the CDR3 is TGTGCCATCAGTCGGTCAGTCGGTGCCGAGACCCAGTACTTC.